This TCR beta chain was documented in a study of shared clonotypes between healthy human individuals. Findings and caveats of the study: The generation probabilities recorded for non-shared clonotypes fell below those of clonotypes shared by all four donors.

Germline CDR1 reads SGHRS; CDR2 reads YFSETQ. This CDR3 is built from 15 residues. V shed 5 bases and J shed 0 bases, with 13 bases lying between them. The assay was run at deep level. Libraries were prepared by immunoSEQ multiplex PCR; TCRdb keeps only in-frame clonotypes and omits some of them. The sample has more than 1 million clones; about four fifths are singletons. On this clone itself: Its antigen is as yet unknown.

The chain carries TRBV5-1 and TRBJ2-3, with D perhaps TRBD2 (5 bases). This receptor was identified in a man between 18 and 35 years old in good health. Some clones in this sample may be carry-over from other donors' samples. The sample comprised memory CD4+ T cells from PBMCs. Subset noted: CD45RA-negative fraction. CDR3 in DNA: TGCGCCAGCAGATTGTCCGGCGGGAGCACAGATACGCAGTATTTT. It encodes CASRLSGGSTDTQYF.